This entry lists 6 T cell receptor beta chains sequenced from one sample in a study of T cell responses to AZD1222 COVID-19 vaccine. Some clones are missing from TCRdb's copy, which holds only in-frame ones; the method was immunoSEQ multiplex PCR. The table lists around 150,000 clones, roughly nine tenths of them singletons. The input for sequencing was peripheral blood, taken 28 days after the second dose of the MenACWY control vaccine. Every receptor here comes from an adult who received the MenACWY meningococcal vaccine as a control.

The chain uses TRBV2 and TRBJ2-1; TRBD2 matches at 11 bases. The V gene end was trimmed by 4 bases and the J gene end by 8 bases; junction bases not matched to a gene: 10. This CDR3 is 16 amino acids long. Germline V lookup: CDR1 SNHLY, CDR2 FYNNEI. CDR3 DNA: TGTGCCAGCAGTGGACAACTAGCGGGAGTCGCCTATGAGCAGTTCTTC. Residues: CASSGQLAGVAYEQFF.

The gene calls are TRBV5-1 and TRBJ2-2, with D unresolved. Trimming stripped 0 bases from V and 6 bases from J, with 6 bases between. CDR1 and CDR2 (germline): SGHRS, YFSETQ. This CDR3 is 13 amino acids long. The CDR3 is CASSLARAGELFF. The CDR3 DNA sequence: TGCGCCAGCAGCTTGGCTCGGGCCGGGGAGCTGTTTTTT. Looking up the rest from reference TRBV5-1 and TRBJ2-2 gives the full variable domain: KAGVTQTPRYLIKTRGQQVTLSCSPISGHRSVSWYQQTPGQGLQFLFEYFSETQRNKGNFPGRFSGRQFSNSRSEMNVSTLELGDSALYLCASSLARAGELFFGEGSRLTVL.

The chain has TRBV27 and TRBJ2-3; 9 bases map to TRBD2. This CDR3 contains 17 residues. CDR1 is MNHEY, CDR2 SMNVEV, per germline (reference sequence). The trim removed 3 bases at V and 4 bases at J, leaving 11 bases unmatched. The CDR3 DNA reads TGTGCCAGCAGTTTGAGCGGGAGGCCCTATACTTCAGATACGCAGTATTTT. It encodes CASSLSGRPYTSDTQYF.

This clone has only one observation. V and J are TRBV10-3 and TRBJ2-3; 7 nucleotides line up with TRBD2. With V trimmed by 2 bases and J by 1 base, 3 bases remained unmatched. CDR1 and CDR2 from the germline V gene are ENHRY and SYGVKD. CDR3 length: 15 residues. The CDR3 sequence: CAISEVAGGTDTQYF. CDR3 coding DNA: TGTGCCATCAGTGAGGTGGCGGGAGGCACAGATACGCAGTATTTT.

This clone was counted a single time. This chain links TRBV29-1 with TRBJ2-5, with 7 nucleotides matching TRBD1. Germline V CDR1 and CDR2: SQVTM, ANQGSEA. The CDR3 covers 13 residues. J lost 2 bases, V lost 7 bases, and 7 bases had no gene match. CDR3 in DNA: TGCAGCGCAAGACAGGGTCCGCAAGAGACCCAGTACTTC. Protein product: CSARQGPQETQYF.

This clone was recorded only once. The CDR3 loop is CASSPQAGGPYEQYF. The CDR3 DNA reads TGTGCCAGCAGCCCCCAAGCGGGAGGGCCGTACGAGCAGTACTTC. The V call is TRBV9, the J call TRBJ2-7, with TRBD2 matching 10 bases. V shed 4 bases and J 4 bases; nucleotides not matched to a gene: 8. Germline V gene data show CDR1 as SGDLS and CDR2 as YYNGEE. CDR3 length: 15 amino acids. The full variable domain, rest sourced from reference TRBV9 and TRBJ2-7, is DSGVTQTPKHLITATGQRVTLRCSPRSGDLSVYWYQQSLDQGLQFLIQYYNGEERAKGNILERFSAQQFPDLHSELNLSSLELGDSALYFCASSPQAGGPYEQYFGPGTRLTVT.